This is a list of T cell receptor beta chains from one sample in a study of OX40 agonist ivuxolimab in advanced cancers. Method: immunoSEQ multiplex PCR; TCRdb's copy keeps in-frame clones and lacks some. The data contain more than 45,000 clones, about 88% of them singletons. Source: CD4+ or CD8+ T cells sorted from blood, taken in a trial of the OX40 agonist ivuxolimab. Receptor source: an adult with an advanced solid tumor such as melanoma, head and neck, liver or kidney cancer. The CDR3 runs from the conserved cysteine through the conserved F or W. D genes are given only for firm matches.

v_call,d_call,cdr3_aa
TRBV19,TRBD1,CASSTTGGSQPQHF
TRBV15,TRBD2,CATSRDLLAGVKETQYF
TRBV29-1,.,CSAKQNTEAFF
TRBV10-3,.,CAISEGSSGNTIYF
TRBV11-2,.,CASSSRTEGEKLFF
TRBV27,TRBD2,CASKTSGRLGEQYF
TRBV9,.,CASSVTEAKNIQYF
TRBV29-1,TRBD1,CSVNDRGTYEQYF
TRBV5-1,TRBD1,CASSRKPGQTIQDEQFF
TRBV10-1,.,CASSALTNTGELFF
TRBV6-5,.,CASRTQGFTEAFF
TRBV27,.,CASSLSAWPYEQYF
TRBV19,TRBD1,CASSGRTGGGNQPQHF
TRBV11-3,.,CASSLGPSDTQYF
TRBV7-2,.,CASSLRVSGTDTQYF
TRBV6-1,.,CASTGTGGDNEQFF
TRBV11-2,TRBD1,CASSSGGMGNIQYF
TRBV19,.,CASSIGQRNTEAFF
TRBV29-1,TRBD1,CSVVSGQTNTEAFF
TRBV10-3,.,CAISESGLGNQPQHF
TRBV7-6,.,CASSQGLYGYTF
TRBV7-8,.,CASSPALAGEQFF
TRBV11-2,.,CASSLGGVDGYTF
TRBV6-1,.,CASRTDQSYEQYF
TRBV28,TRBD1,CASSPQGSTEAFF
TRBV18,.,CASSPQGILGRASNEQFF
TRBV5-5,.,CASSPSPRRDNQPQHF
TRBV30,.,CAWRGSTGELFF
TRBV7-2,.,CASSFKYEQYF
TRBV19,.,CASSIGRTSGNTIYF
TRBV6-6,.,CASSYDGGETQYF
TRBV2,.,CASSPPGALGGEQYF
TRBV30,.,CAWSGFTSGGYGYTF
TRBV28,.,CASSPPRTTGNTIYF
TRBV5-1,.,CASSLEGNEQFF
TRBV5-4,.,CASSSKGGRTEAFF
TRBV6-1,.,CASRREAGELFF
TRBV4-2,.,CASSQASGPIAKNIQYF
TRBV20-1,TRBD1,CRGQGGETQYF
TRBV11-3,.,CASSPGTYTYEQYF
TRBV10-3,TRBD2,CAISESKRLAGGTGELFF
TRBV5-1,.,CASSLGAGRNQPQHF
TRBV7-3,.,CASSQEADTEAFF
TRBV5-1,.,CASSLEGGGYEQYF
TRBV18,.,CASSPDNGNTIYF
TRBV11-3,.,CASSASSYEQYF
TRBV10-2,.,CASSESGIGTGKYEQYF
TRBV18,.,CASSQATGELFF
TRBV9,.,CASSVAWDTGELFF
TRBV9,TRBD2,CASSPAGEPTDTQYF
TRBV20-1,.,CSAAPADTQYF
TRBV12-5,TRBD2,CASGLVFLASGRTPPYEQYF
TRBV18,.,CASSPPGLAYEQYF
TRBV2,.,CASRMSSYEQYF
TRBV5-4,TRBD1,CASSADRGSYNEQFF